Each of the 2 T cell receptor beta chains below was sequenced from the same sample in a study of OX40 agonist ivuxolimab in advanced cancers. Sequencing was performed with immunoSEQ multiplex PCR; in TCRdb, only in-frame clones are kept and a portion is missing. The table records around 63,000 clones, around nine tenths of them present only once. The sequences come from CD4+ or CD8+ T cells sorted from blood, collected in a trial of the OX40 agonist ivuxolimab. The source of these receptors is an adult with an advanced solid tumor such as melanoma, head and neck, liver or kidney cancer.

The V gene is TRBV2, the J gene TRBJ1-5; D possibly corresponds to TRBD1 (5 bases). Germline-derived CDR1 and CDR2 are SNHLY and FYNNEI. V was pared by 3 bases and J by 0 bases, with 9 bases between. This CDR3 is 15 amino acids long. CDR3 coding DNA: TGTGCCAGCAGTGATAGGGGCTCTAGCAATCAGCCCCAGCATTTT. Translation: CASSDRGSSNQPQHF.

The chain is built from TRBV4-1 and TRBJ2-1; 8 bases are a match to TRBD1. Germline V gives CDR1 MGHRA, CDR2 YSYEKL. The CDR3 totals 16 residues. V gave up 4 bases and J gave up 3 bases; unmatched junction bases: 8. Here the CDR3 reads CASSRSTGDNYNEQFF. The CDR3 region has the DNA TGCGCCAGCAGCCGCTCGACAGGGGATAACTACAATGAGCAGTTCTTC.